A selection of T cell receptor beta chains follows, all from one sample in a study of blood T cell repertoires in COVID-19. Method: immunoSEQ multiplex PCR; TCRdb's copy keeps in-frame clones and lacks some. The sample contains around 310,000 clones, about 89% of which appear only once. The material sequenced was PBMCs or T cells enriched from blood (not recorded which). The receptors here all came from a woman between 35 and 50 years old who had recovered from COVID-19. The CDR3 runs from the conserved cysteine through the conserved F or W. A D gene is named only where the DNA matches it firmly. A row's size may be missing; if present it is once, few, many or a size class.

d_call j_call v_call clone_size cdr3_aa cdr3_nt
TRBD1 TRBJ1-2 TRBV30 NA CAWRGQGATGYTF TGTGCCTGGAGGGGACAGGGGGCTACTGGCTACACCTTC
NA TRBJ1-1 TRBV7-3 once CASSQQDNTEAFF TGTGCCAGCAGCCAACAGGATAACACTGAAGCTTTCTTT
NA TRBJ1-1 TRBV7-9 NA CASSGLTEAFF TGTGCCAGCTCGGGTCTGACTGAAGCTTTCTTT
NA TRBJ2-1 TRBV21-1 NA CASSKGQGEQFF TGTGCCAGCAGCAAAGGGCAGGGTGAGCAGTTCTTC
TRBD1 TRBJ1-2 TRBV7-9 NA CASSSSWTGRTIGYGYTF TGTGCCAGCAGCTCATCTTGGACAGGGAGAACAATAGGCTATGGCTACACCTTC
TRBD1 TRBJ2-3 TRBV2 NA CASSEAGGADTQYF TGTGCCAGCAGTGAGGCAGGGGGCGCAGATACGCAGTATTTT
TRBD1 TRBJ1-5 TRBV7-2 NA CASSVDRAYSNQPQHF TGTGCCAGCAGCGTGGACAGGGCCTATAGCAATCAGCCCCAGCATTTT
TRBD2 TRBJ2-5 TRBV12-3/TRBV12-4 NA CASSLEGGGTQYF TGTGCCAGCAGTTTAGAGGGCGGGGGGACCCAGTACTTC
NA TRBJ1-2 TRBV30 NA CAWSEKQYGYTF TGTGCCTGGAGTGAAAAGCAATATGGCTACACCTTC
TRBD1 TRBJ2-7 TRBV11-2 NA CASSLGWTGTYEQYF TGTGCCAGCAGCTTAGGCTGGACAGGTACCTACGAGCAGTACTTC
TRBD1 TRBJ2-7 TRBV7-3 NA CASSSGQGFDEQYF TGTGCCAGCAGCTCGGGACAGGGGTTTGACGAGCAGTACTTC
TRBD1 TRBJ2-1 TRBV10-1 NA CASSEIPRGRNEQFF TGCGCCAGCAGTGAGATCCCCAGGGGGCGGAATGAGCAGTTCTTC
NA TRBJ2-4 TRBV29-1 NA CSVPGVAKNIQYF TGCAGCGTCCCCGGGGTAGCCAAAAACATTCAGTACTTC
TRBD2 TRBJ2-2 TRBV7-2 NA CASRIGLAGGELFF TGTGCCAGCAGAATAGGACTAGCGGGCGGGGAGCTGTTTTTT
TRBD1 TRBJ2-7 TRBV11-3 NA CASSLGHRGYEQYF TGTGCCAGCAGCTTAGGTCACAGGGGCTACGAGCAGTACTTC
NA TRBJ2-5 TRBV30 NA CAWSAKETQYF TGTGCCTGGAGCGCTAAAGAGACCCAGTACTTC
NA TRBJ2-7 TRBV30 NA CAWSVLIDYEQYF TGTGCCTGGAGTGTACTTATTGACTACGAGCAGTACTTC
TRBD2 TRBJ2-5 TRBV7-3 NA CASSPGLAGSLETQYF TGTGCCAGCAGCCCAGGACTAGCGGGCAGTCTGGAGACCCAGTACTTC